This TCR beta chain originates from a study of shared clonotypes between healthy human individuals. Study-level background: Per donor, three plates held CD4 naive cells, three held CD4 memory, two held CD8 naive and one held CD8 memory. Study-wide points: What naive subsets generally showed was a larger estimated richness than memory subsets showed. Even with large depth, rarefaction showed that sorted-subset sequencing was incomplete.

In the naive CD8 group, cells lacked CD45RO and were positively selected for CCR7, so terminally differentiated effector memory CD45RA+ cells were left out. To note about this clone: Its antigen is not known.

V gave up 3 bases and J gave up 4 bases, with 19 bases separating them. CDR3 length: 16 amino acids. Germline CDR1 and CDR2: SGHDN and FVKESK. Repertoires were generated with immunoSEQ multiplex PCR, while TCRdb's copy carries only in-frame clones and drops some. The table lists millions of clones, 85% to 95% of them singletons. The sequencing sample was made of naive CD8+ T cells from PBMCs. This clonotype was obtained from a man younger than 30 in good health. Some clones in this sample may be carry-over from other donors' samples. The gene calls are TRBV14 and TRBJ2-7; perhaps TRBD2 as D (6 bases). The DNA of the CDR3 is TGTGCCAGCAGCCAGACCGGGGGTGGGGTCCGTTACGAGCAGTACTTC. Protein sequence: CASSQTGGGVRYEQYF.